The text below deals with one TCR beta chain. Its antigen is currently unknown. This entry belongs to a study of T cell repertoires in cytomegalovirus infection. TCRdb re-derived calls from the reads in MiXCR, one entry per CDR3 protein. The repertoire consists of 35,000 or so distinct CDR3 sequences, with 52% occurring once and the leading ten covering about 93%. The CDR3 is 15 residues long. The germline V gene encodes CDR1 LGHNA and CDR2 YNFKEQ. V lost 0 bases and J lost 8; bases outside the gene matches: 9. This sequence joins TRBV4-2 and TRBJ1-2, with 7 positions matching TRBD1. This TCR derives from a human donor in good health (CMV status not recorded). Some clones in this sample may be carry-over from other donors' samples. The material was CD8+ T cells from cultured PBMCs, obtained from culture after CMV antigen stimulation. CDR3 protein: CASSQDPAGGGGYTF. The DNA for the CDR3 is TGTGCCAGCAGCCAAGATCCCGCAGGGGGAGGCGGCTACACCTTC.